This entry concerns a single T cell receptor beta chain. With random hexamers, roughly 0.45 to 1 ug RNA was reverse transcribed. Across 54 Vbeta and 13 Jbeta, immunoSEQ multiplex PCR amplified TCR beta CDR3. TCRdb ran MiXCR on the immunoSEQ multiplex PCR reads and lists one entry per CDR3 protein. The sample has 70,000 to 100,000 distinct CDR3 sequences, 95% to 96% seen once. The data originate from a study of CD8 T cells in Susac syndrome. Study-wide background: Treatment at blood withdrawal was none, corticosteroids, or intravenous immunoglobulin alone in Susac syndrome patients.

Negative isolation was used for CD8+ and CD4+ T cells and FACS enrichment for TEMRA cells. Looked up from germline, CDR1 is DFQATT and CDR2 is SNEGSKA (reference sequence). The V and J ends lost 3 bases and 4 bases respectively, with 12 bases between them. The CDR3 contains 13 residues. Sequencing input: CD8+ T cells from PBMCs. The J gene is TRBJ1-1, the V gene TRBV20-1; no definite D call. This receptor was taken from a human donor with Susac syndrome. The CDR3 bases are TGCAGTGCTAGGAGGCAGGTGGGCACTGAAGCTTTCTTT. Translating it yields CSARRQVGTEAFF.